This TCR beta chain was found in a study of T-cell reconstitution after alpha-beta-depleted transplantation in children. Study-level findings and limits: Several patients had high TCRbeta diversity at day 60; it came from surviving recipient T cells and thymic progenitors. In patients about two months after transplant, alpha-beta T cells reportedly arose from several hundred expanded graft clones.

This clonotype has at least ten counts. The antigen remains undetermined. As it was prepared, the TCRbeta library received unique molecular identifiers. One entry per CDR3 protein, called by TCRdb with MiXCR from the PCR reads. This table has hundreds of thousands of distinct CDR3 sequences, roughly a tenth appearing once. This TCR was sampled from a child less than two years old with acute myeloid leukemia, due to receive a stem cell transplant. Here the sequenced sample was PBMCs, taken before TCRalphabeta/CD19-depleted stem cell transplant.

CDR3 coding DNA: TGTGCCAGCAGCGAGCCAGGAAACATTCAGTACTTC. Protein sequence: CASSEPGNIQYF. The gene calls are TRBV7-2 and TRBJ2-4; D is undetermined. The germline V gene has CDR1 SGHTA and CDR2 FQGNSA. The CDR3 covers 12 residues. The V end was cut by 5 bases, the J end by 6 bases, with 8 bases between.